This TCR delta chain was obtained from a study of gamma-delta T cells after stem cell transplantation. TCRdb reanalysed the RT-PCR reads with CATT. The sample has some 710 delta-chain clones, 2.5% to 3% seen once. A remark on this clone: This is likely an artifact of a read error, given a far larger clone one base away. In the same sample, other DNA sequences code for this CDR3.

The germline V gene encodes CDR1 GEAIGNYY and CDR2 EKD. The CDR3 contains 18 residues. This receptor was obtained from a human donor. It is not recorded whose cells these are; they may come from a transplant donor. The rearrangement uses TRDV2 and TRDJ3, with 10 positions matching TRDD3. Sequenced: gamma-delta T cells. CDR3: CACDPTGGSSWDTRQMFF. The CDR3 bases are TGTGCCTGTGACCCTACTGGGGGATCCTCCTGGGACACCCGACAAATGTTTTTC.